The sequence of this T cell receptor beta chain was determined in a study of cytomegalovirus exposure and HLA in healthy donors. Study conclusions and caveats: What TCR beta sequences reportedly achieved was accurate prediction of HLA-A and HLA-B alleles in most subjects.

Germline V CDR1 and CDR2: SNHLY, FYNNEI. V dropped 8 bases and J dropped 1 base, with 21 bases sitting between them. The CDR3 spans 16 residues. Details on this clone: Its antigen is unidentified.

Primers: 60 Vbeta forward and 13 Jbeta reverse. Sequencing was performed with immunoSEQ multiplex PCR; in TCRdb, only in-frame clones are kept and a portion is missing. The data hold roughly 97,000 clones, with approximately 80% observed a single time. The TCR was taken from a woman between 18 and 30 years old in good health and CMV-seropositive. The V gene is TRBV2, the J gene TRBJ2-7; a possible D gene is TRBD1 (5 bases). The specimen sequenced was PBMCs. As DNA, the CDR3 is TGTGCCAGCTACGACAGAGACCAGGTCCTATCCTACGAGCAGTACTTC. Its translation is CASYDRDQVLSYEQYF.